The 31 T cell receptor beta chains in this list originate from one sample, sequenced in a study of OX40 agonist ivuxolimab in advanced cancers. TCRdb's copy holds only in-frame clones and misses some; the assay was immunoSEQ multiplex PCR. Of approximately 79,000 clones in the sample, around 93% were seen once. The sample here was CD4+ or CD8+ T cells sorted from blood, taken in a trial of the OX40 agonist ivuxolimab. The origin of the receptors is an adult with an advanced solid tumor such as melanoma, head and neck, liver or kidney cancer.

This clone was observed a single time. The chain is built from TRBV6-6 and TRBJ1-1; D is perhaps TRBD1 (5 bases). V was clipped by 6 bases and J by 4 bases, with 21 bases between them. Germline V gene lookup returns CDR1 MNHNY and CDR2 SVGAGI (reference sequence). This CDR3 is 16 amino acids long. CDR3 DNA: TGTGCCAGCAGCCCCTGGCAGGGTTTGTCGGGCACTGAAGCTTTCTTT. Its translation: CASSPWQGLSGTEAFF.

The chain couples TRBV4-3 to TRBJ2-2, with 10 bases that match TRBD2. The CDR3 is made up of 18 amino acids. Germline lookup yields CDR1 LGHNA and CDR2 YSLEER. V was pared by 1 base and J by 0 bases, with 5 bases of the junction left unmatched. The CDR3 nucleotides read TGCGCCAGCAGCCAAGGCCTAGCGGGGGACACGAACACCGGGGAGCTGTTTTTT. It encodes CASSQGLAGDTNTGELFF.

The rearrangement joins TRBV7-9 to TRBJ2-5, with D possibly TRBD2 on 5 matching bases. In germline, CDR1 is SEHNR, CDR2 FQNEAQ (reference sequence). The ends were cut back, 8 bases at V and 4 bases at J, with 20 bases in the middle. The CDR3 length is 15 residues. CDR3 DNA: TGTGCCAGCTCGGACGGGGTTCTCCTTGGAGAGACCCAGTACTTC. It translates to CASSDGVLLGETQYF.

The chain couples TRBV15 to TRBJ1-1; no clear D. V was cut by 1 base and J by 1 base, with 7 bases left in between. In germline, CDR1 is LNHNV, CDR2 YYDKDF (reference sequence). CDR3 length equals 14 residues. CDR3 residues: CATSRGQENTEAFF. CDR3 nucleotide sequence: TGTGCCACCAGCAGAGGTCAGGAGAACACTGAAGCTTTCTTT.

This chain uses TRBV7-9 with TRBJ2-7; 11 bases match TRBD2. The germline CDR1 and CDR2 sequences are SEHNR and FQNEAQ (reference sequence). This CDR3 is built from 17 residues. V lost 7 bases, J lost 5 bases, and 16 bases stayed unmatched. CDR3 amino acids: CASKRLAGGPRADEQYF. The CDR3 DNA is TGTGCCAGCAAGCGCCTAGCGGGGGGACCCCGCGCGGACGAGCAGTACTTC.

The V call is TRBV7-9, the J call TRBJ1-2, with 7 nucleotides matching TRBD1. V trimming: 3 bases; J trimming: 0 bases; junction bases outside the gene matches: 4. Germline CDR1 and CDR2: SEHNR and FQNEAQ (reference sequence). The CDR3 is made up of 15 amino acids. The CDR3 protein is CASSLGQIPNYGYTF. The CDR3 DNA reads TGTGCCAGCAGCTTGGGACAGATCCCTAACTATGGCTACACCTTC.

V gene TRBV23-1 combines with J gene TRBJ2-3; D is tentatively TRBD1 or TRBD2 (6 bases each). TRBV23-1 is an ORF for which the function is uncertain. CDR3 length: 17 residues. Trimming pared 1 base from V and 0 bases from J, leaving 14 bases between. The CDR3 protein is CASSQCPQGRSTDTQYF. CDR3 nucleotide sequence: TGCGCCAGCAGTCAATGCCCGCAGGGGAGGAGCACAGATACGCAGTATTTT.

The genes are TRBV27 and TRBJ2-1; possible D gene TRBD2, 5 bases. This CDR3 contains 15 residues. V gave up 5 bases and J gave up 1 base, with 12 bases separating them. From germline, CDR1 is MNHEY and CDR2 SMNVEV (reference sequence). The CDR3, as DNA: TGTGCCAGCAGTCCCCTCCCGGGGTCCTACAATGAGCAGTTCTTC. This encodes CASSPLPGSYNEQFF.

V and J are TRBV11-2 and TRBJ2-7; TRBD1 might be the D (5 bases). CDR3 length: 15 amino acids. CDR1 and CDR2 from the germline V gene are SGHAT and FQNNGV. Trimming shortened V by 5 bases and J by 2 bases, and 16 bases separated the two germline ends. The DNA for the CDR3 is TGTGCCAGCAGCCTTGGGGCAGATCCGCCCTACGAGCAGTACTTC. It codes for CASSLGADPPYEQYF.

The chain combines TRBV15 with TRBJ1-1; TRBD1 is a possible D gene (5 bases). CDR3 length: 15 residues. Trimming cost V 0 bases and J 3 bases, with 11 bases left between them. Per germline, CDR1 LNHNV and CDR2 YYDKDF (reference sequence). The CDR3 nucleotides are TGTGCCACCAGCAGAGAGGCAGGGATATACACTGAAGCTTTCTTT. Amino acids: CATSREAGIYTEAFF.

This clone was seen ten or more times. The J gene is TRBJ2-1, the V gene TRBV9; weak D call: TRBD2 (6 bases). V gave up 6 bases and J gave up 4 bases, with 11 bases separating them. The CDR3 runs to 13 residues. Per the germline V gene, CDR1 is SGDLS and CDR2 is YYNGEE. The chain's CDR3 is CASNGDSYNEQFF. As DNA, the CDR3 is TGTGCCAGCAATGGGGACTCTTACAATGAGCAGTTCTTC.

The chain uses TRBV7-9 and TRBJ2-3; 7 bases agree with TRBD2. The V and J ends lost 0 bases and 1 base, in that order; junction bases with no gene match: 7. CDR1 and CDR2 from the germline V gene are SEHNR and FQNEAQ (reference sequence). The CDR3 runs 17 residues. DNA of the CDR3: TGTGCCAGCAGCTTAGCGGAGACTAGCTGGGGCACAGATACGCAGTATTTT. Protein product: CASSLAETSWGTDTQYF.

The chain is built from TRBV6-4 and TRBJ1-2; 8 bases agree with TRBD1. The germline gives CDR1 MRHNA, CDR2 SNTAGT. V shed 3 bases, J shed 4 bases, and the junction held 4 bases outside the gene matches. This CDR3 is built from 14 residues. The CDR3 nucleotides read TGTGCCAGCAGTGAGGACAGGGAGGGCTATGGCTACACCTTC. Translated: CASSEDREGYGYTF.

The V gene is TRBV29-1, the J gene TRBJ1-1; D not resolved. Germline values: CDR1 SQVTM, CDR2 ANQGSEA. V dropped 6 bases and J dropped 1 base, with 9 bases sitting between them. The CDR3 length is 12 residues. The CDR3 reads CSVRTGNTEAFF. The CDR3 region has the DNA TGCAGCGTCCGGACCGGGAACACTGAAGCTTTCTTT. Combining the CDR3 with reference TRBV29-1 and TRBJ1-1 gives the whole variable domain SAVISQKPSRDICQRGTSLTIQCQVDSQVTMMFWYRQQPGQSLTLIATANQGSEATYESGFVIDKFPISRPNLTFSTLTVSNMSPEDSSIYLCSVRTGNTEAFFGQGTRLTVV.

This chain connects TRBV7-9 to TRBJ1-1; no clear D. The CDR3 totals 11 residues. Deletions cut 5 bases from V and 6 bases from J, with 7 bases between. In germline, CDR1 is SEHNR, CDR2 FQNEAQ (reference sequence). CDR3 sequence reads: CASSPGPEAFF. The CDR3 nucleotides read TGTGCCAGCAGCCCCGGGCCTGAAGCTTTCTTT.

This chain connects TRBV9 to TRBJ2-5; D might be TRBD1 or TRBD2, each matching 5 bases. Germline V gene data show CDR1 as SGDLS and CDR2 as YYNGEE. V lost 4 bases, J lost 2 bases, and 12 bases lay in between. This CDR3 contains 14 residues. The CDR3 bases are TGTGCCAGCAGCCCTTACGGGGCTCAAGAGACCCAGTACTTC. Amino acids: CASSPYGAQETQYF.

As for this clone: The same CDR3 arises from other DNA sequences in this sample as well. CDR3 bases: TGTGCCAGCAGTAGCGGGGGCTTAGACGAGCAGTACTTC. Its protein product is CASSSGGLDEQYF. The chain uses TRBV27 and TRBJ2-7; 8 nucleotides line up with TRBD2. V shed 5 bases and J 5 bases; nucleotides not matched to a gene: 5. CDR1 MNHEY and CDR2 SMNVEV come from the germline V gene (reference sequence). The CDR3 runs 13 residues.

The chain has TRBV6-1 and TRBJ1-4; D remains ambiguous. CDR1 MNHNS and CDR2 SASEGT come from the germline V gene. Trimming took 3 bases from V and 8 from J, leaving 16 bases between them. The CDR3 is 15 residues long. Written as DNA, the CDR3 is TGTGCCAGCAGTGAGAAGGACGAGACACGGGAAAAACTGTTTTTT. Protein product: CASSEKDETREKLFF.

This chain connects TRBV30 to TRBJ2-2; the match to TRBD2 covers 8 bases. Per the germline V gene, CDR1 is GTSNPN and CDR2 is SVGIG (reference sequence). The length of the CDR3 is 15 residues. Trimming cost V 4 bases and J 2 bases; bases outside gene matches: 6. CDR3 coding DNA: TGTGCCTGGACTCTACTAGCGGTAAACACCGGGGAGCTGTTTTTT. It is translated as CAWTLLAVNTGELFF.

The sample holds one count of this clone. The chain uses TRBV4-1 and TRBJ2-7, with D possibly TRBD1 on 5 matching bases. Per the germline V gene, CDR1 is MGHRA and CDR2 is YSYEKL. V was cut by 6 bases and J by 0 bases, with 15 bases left in between. The CDR3 length is 15 residues. CDR3 DNA sequence: TGCGCCAGCAGTCACACAGGAGATGGCTCCTACGAGCAGTACTTC. Its protein product is CASSHTGDGSYEQYF.

The V call is TRBV6-5, the J call TRBJ1-2; D is ambiguous. The CDR3 is made up of 10 amino acids. Germline CDR1 MNHEY, CDR2 SVGAGI. Between the trimmed V and J ends, which lost 10 bases and 3 bases, there was a span of 6 bases. The CDR3 sequence: CATEDYGYTF. The CDR3 nucleotides read TGTGCCACCGAGGACTATGGCTACACCTTC.

The chain couples TRBV27 to TRBJ2-7; TRBD1 agrees at 7 bases. The germline gives CDR1 MNHEY, CDR2 SMNVEV (reference sequence). The CDR3 is 13 residues long. The V and J ends lost 2 bases and 9 bases, in that order; junction bases with no gene match: 7. CDR3 amino acids: CASSLTGVARQYF. The CDR3 nucleotides read TGTGCCAGCAGTTTAACAGGGGTGGCGAGGCAGTACTTC.

The CDR3 spells CASSKWTGGTTEAFF. In DNA, the CDR3 is TGTGCCAGCAGCAAATGGACAGGGGGTACCACTGAAGCTTTCTTT. The genes are TRBV21-1 and TRBJ1-1; TRBD1, the table's D call, was not compared with the DNA. TRBV21-1 is given as a pseudogene. The CDR3 is 15 amino acids.

This clone was seen just once. It may be a read error: a sequence one base away is much more abundant. This CDR3 is CAWSGGVGDQKLFF. The CDR3, as DNA: TGTGCCTGGTCCGGGGGCGTCGGAGATCAAAAACTGTTTTTT. The V gene is TRBV30, the J gene TRBJ1-4, with D perhaps TRBD1 (6 bases). The CDR3 loop spans 14 amino acids. V lost 5 bases, J lost 9 bases, and 19 bases lay in between. Germline loops: CDR1 GTSNPN, CDR2 SVGIG (reference sequence).

This clone appeared a single time. The gene calls are TRBV5-1 and TRBJ2-5, with unresolved D. CDR1 SGHRS and CDR2 YFSETQ come from the germline V gene. Trimming took 0 bases from V and 11 from J, leaving 8 bases between them. The CDR3 has 11 amino acids. In DNA form, the CDR3 reads TGCGCCAGCAGCTTGGAGGTGAATCAGTACTTC. Residues: CASSLEVNQYF.

The chain couples TRBV13 to TRBJ2-5; the D gene is possibly TRBD1 (6 bases). The CDR3 consists of 15 residues. In germline, CDR1 is PRHDT, CDR2 FYEKMQ (reference sequence). V lost 1 base, J lost 2 bases, and 11 bases lay in between. CDR3 sequence: CASSLDRDWQETQYF. CDR3 DNA sequence: TGTGCCAGCAGCTTAGACAGGGATTGGCAAGAGACCCAGTACTTC.

The chain recombines TRBV27 with TRBJ2-1; TRBD1 is a possible D gene (6 bases). CDR1 is MNHEY, CDR2 SMNVEV, per germline (reference sequence). Trimming shortened V by 7 bases and J by 1 base, and 17 bases separated the two germline ends. The CDR3 totals 16 residues. The CDR3 here is CASTEQGAFSYNEQFF. The CDR3, as DNA: TGTGCCAGCACGGAACAGGGTGCATTTTCCTACAATGAGCAGTTCTTC.

The CDR3 DNA reads as TGTGCCAGTTGGGACTCCCTGAGCTCCTATAATTCACCCCTCCACTTT. This translates into CASWDSLSSYNSPLHF. The J gene is TRBJ1-6, the V gene TRBV19, with D possibly matching TRBD1 (5 bases). The ends were cut back, 8 bases at V and 0 bases at J, with 14 bases in the middle. The CDR3 has 16 residues. Per germline, CDR1 LNHDA and CDR2 SQIVND (reference sequence).

For the CDR3, the DNA is TGTGCCAGCAGTCTCCGGGACTACGAGCAGTACTTC. Protein: CASSLRDYEQYF. The chain recombines TRBV6-5 with TRBJ2-7; perhaps TRBD2 as D (5 bases). Germline V gene sequence: CDR1 MNHEY, CDR2 SVGAGI. V lost 5 bases and J lost 3, with 8 bases in between. The CDR3 contains 12 residues.

This chain links TRBV9 with TRBJ2-5; 9 bases match TRBD1. With the DNA end fitting TRBJ2-7 better, the J assignment may be wrong. CDR1 is SGDLS, CDR2 YYNGEE, per germline. The CDR3 totals 15 residues. This CDR3 reads CASSAAGTGNYEQYF. The CDR3 region has the DNA TGTGCCAGCAGCGCAGCCGGGACAGGGAACTACGAGCAGTACTTC.

The CDR3 nucleotides are TGTGCCAGCAGTCGAGACGGTAACTCTGGAAACACCATATATTTT. Translation: CASSRDGNSGNTIYF. The chain carries TRBV9 and TRBJ1-3; D not resolved. CDR1 and CDR2 from the germline V gene are SGDLS and YYNGEE. V lost 5 bases and J lost 0, with 12 bases in between. The CDR3 spans 15 residues.